These 16 T cell receptor beta chains originate from one sample sequenced in a study of blood T cell repertoires in COVID-19. The repertoire was sequenced with immunoSEQ multiplex PCR; TCRdb's copy has only in-frame clones and lacks some. The sample yields roughly 190,000 clones, roughly four fifths seen once. Sequences were obtained from PBMCs or T cells enriched from blood (not recorded which). These TCRs come from a man aged 35 to 55 who had recovered from COVID-19.

This clone showed up many times. The V gene is TRBV11-2, the J gene TRBJ1-2; D uncertain. Germline V gene lookup returns CDR1 SGHAT and CDR2 FQNNGV. V was trimmed by 5 bases and J by 0 bases, leaving 13 bases between them. The CDR3 totals 15 residues. The DNA for the CDR3 is TGTGCCAGCAGCCCAAACCTGTCAGCTAACTATGGCTACACCTTC. Its translation: CASSPNLSANYGYTF.

The chain combines TRBV29-1 with TRBJ1-3, with 7 bases aligning to TRBD1. The V and J ends lost 7 bases and 4 bases, in that order; junction bases with no gene match: 1. The CDR3 has 11 amino acids. CDR1 and CDR2 from the germline V gene are SQVTM and ANQGSEA. CDR3 sequence (DNA): TGCAGCGCGGGACAGGGAAACACCATATATTTT. Protein product: CSAGQGNTIYF. The variable domain in full, completed from reference TRBV29-1 and TRBJ1-3, reads SAVISQKPSRDICQRGTSLTIQCQVDSQVTMMFWYRQQPGQSLTLIATANQGSEATYESGFVIDKFPISRPNLTFSTLTVSNMSPEDSSIYLCSAGQGNTIYFGEGSWLTVV.

Details on this clone: At one of its ends the junction is not consistent with the germline gene, which may arise from a read error. Here the CDR3 reads CASRIGSISYNEQFF. The DNA of the CDR3 is TGTGCCAGTAGGATAGGGAGCATCTCCTACAATGAGCAGTTCTTC. V gene TRBV19 combines with J gene TRBJ2-1; weak D call: TRBD2 (5 bases). Looked up from germline, CDR1 is LNHDA and CDR2 is SQIVND (reference sequence). The CDR3 runs 15 residues.

The chain recombines TRBV28 with TRBJ2-3, with 7 nucleotides matching TRBD1. The CDR3 totals 14 residues. CDR1 MDHEN and CDR2 SYDVKM come from the germline V gene. With V trimmed by 11 bases and J by 0 bases, 8 bases remained unmatched. Here the CDR3 DNA reads TGTGCCGTACAGGGACAGCTTAGCACAGATACGCAGTATTTT. Its protein is CAVQGQLSTDTQYF.

The rearrangement links TRBV28 to TRBJ2-7; D might be TRBD2 (6 bases). This CDR3 spans 15 amino acids. Germline V gene sequence: CDR1 MDHEN, CDR2 SYDVKM. Deletions cut 2 bases from V and 5 bases from J, with 16 bases between. DNA of the CDR3: TGTGCCAGCAGTTTAACGGGGCAGGGAGGCGACGAGCAGTACTTC. This translates into CASSLTGQGGDEQYF.

The table lists this clone with a count of one. The chain has TRBV5-1 and TRBJ2-2; possible D gene TRBD2, 6 bases. V was pared by 2 bases and J by 2 bases, with 10 bases between. The CDR3 is made up of 15 amino acids. Germline CDR1 reads SGHRS; CDR2 reads YFSETQ. The DNA for the CDR3 is TGCGCCAGCAGCTTCGGCGGGGTTAACACCGGGGAGCTGTTTTTT. Protein sequence: CASSFGGVNTGELFF.

The chain uses TRBV6-2 or TRBV6-3 and TRBJ1-5; 9 nucleotides agree with TRBD1. V dropped 2 bases and J dropped 3; count of bases not matched to a gene: 14. CDR1 is MNHEY and CDR2 is SVGEGT in the germline V gene. This CDR3 is 19 amino acids long. CDR3 bases: TGTGCCAGCAGTTACGCGTTTAGACGGACAGGGGAGTCCAATCAGCCCCAGCATTTT. This sequence encodes CASSYAFRRTGESNQPQHF.

J is TRBJ2-1 and V is TRBV18; TRBD1 matches at 9 bases. The CDR3 spans 17 residues. V dropped 1 base and J dropped 2; count of bases not matched to a gene: 6. From germline, CDR1 is KGHSH and CDR2 LQKENI. The CDR3 DNA follows: TGTGCCAGCTCACCACTCGGGACAGGGAGGACCTACAATGAGCAGTTCTTC. It translates to CASSPLGTGRTYNEQFF.

CDR3 in DNA: TGTGCCACCCGGGGACAGGAGAACACTGAAGCTTTCTTT. The encoded protein is CATRGQENTEAFF. The V gene is TRBV2, the J gene TRBJ1-1, with 8 bases lining up with TRBD1. V lost 10 bases to trimming and J lost 1 base; unmatched junction nucleotides: 5. The CDR3 covers 13 residues. CDR1 is SNHLY and CDR2 is FYNNEI in the germline V gene.

The CDR3 DNA reads TGTGCCAGCAGCCCACAGAGCAATGAGCAGTTCTTC. As protein: CASSPQSNEQFF. V gene TRBV28 combines with J gene TRBJ2-1; D is unresolved. Per germline, CDR1 MDHEN and CDR2 SYDVKM. V shed 6 bases and J shed 6 bases, with 9 bases lying between them. The CDR3 covers 12 residues.

The chain carries TRBV19 and TRBJ1-5; 7 nucleotides match TRBD1. V was clipped by 7 bases and J by 0 bases; unmatched bases: 18. The CDR3 length is 19 residues. Germline CDR1 and CDR2: LNHDA and SQIVND (reference sequence). This CDR3 is CASNLGQRSSYYSNQPQHF. DNA for the CDR3: TGTGCCAGTAACCTGGGACAGAGAAGTAGTTACTATAGCAATCAGCCCCAGCATTTT.

The rearrangement joins TRBV7-9 to TRBJ1-3; no firm D call. With 3 bases removed from V and 4 bases from J, the gap between germline ends came to 7 bases. Germline CDR1 is SEHNR and CDR2 is FQNEAQ (reference sequence). This CDR3 contains 13 residues. The CDR3 loop is CASSFWQGNTIYF. The DNA for the CDR3 is TGTGCCAGCAGCTTTTGGCAGGGAAACACCATATATTTT.

There are a few counts of this clone. The chain recombines TRBV3-1 (or the pseudogene TRBV3-2) with TRBJ1-3; 9 bases are shared with TRBD1. The CDR3 consists of 16 residues. Per germline, CDR1 LGHDT and CDR2 YNNKEL (reference sequence). Losses at the gene ends were 0 bases for V and 4 bases for J; bases not matched to a gene: 4. In nucleotides, the CDR3 is TGTGCCAGCAGCCAAGATACAGGGGGCTTGGGAAACACCATATATTTT. Encoded protein: CASSQDTGGLGNTIYF.

This rearrangement joins TRBV29-1 to TRBJ1-2, with a weak D call TRBD1 (5 bases). Deletions cut 7 bases from V and 6 bases from J, with 18 bases between. Germline values: CDR1 SQVTM, CDR2 ANQGSEA. This CDR3 is 13 amino acids long. Written as DNA, the CDR3 is TGCAGCGCACTGACGGTACGGGGGAATGGCTACACCTTC. Protein sequence: CSALTVRGNGYTF. The whole variable domain, remainder taken from reference TRBV29-1 and TRBJ1-2, is SAVISQKPSRDICQRGTSLTIQCQVDSQVTMMFWYRQQPGQSLTLIATANQGSEATYESGFVIDKFPISRPNLTFSTLTVSNMSPEDSSIYLCSALTVRGNGYTFGSGTRLTVV.

This clone has just one count. V and J are TRBV18 and TRBJ1-3, with D unclear. The V gene lost 2 bases and the J gene lost 0 bases, with 8 bases spanning the gap. Germline CDR1 is KGHSH and CDR2 is LQKENI. The length of the CDR3 is 15 residues. CDR3 amino acids: CASSPGQLSGNTIYF. The CDR3 DNA is TGTGCCAGCTCACCAGGGCAGCTCTCTGGAAACACCATATATTTT.

The V call is TRBV28, the J call TRBJ2-3, with 8 bases identical to TRBD1. V gave up 3 bases and J gave up 4 bases; unmatched junction bases: 3. CDR1 is MDHEN and CDR2 is SYDVKM in the germline V gene. The CDR3 loop spans 14 amino acids. CDR3 sequence (DNA): TGTGCCAGCAGTTTGACAGGGGCCCCAGATACGCAGTATTTT. This sequence encodes CASSLTGAPDTQYF.